The rows below give T cell receptor beta chains drawn from one sample of a study of T cells after yellow fever vaccination. A single record per CDR3 protein comes from TCRdb applying MiXCR to the 5' RACE reads. The sample has more than 50,000 distinct CDR3 sequences, around 6.1% seen once. Material: PBMCs, either bulk or a sorted T-cell subset (CD4+, CD8+, memory, or dextramer-sorted; not recorded which), obtained on the day of the yellow fever booster vaccination. The receptors originated from a man in his late teens or twenties who received the YFV17D yellow fever vaccine. Both conserved end residues are part of each CDR3. The D gene is left open where the match is weak. Rows may omit the clone size; those that give it use once, few, many or a size class.

TRBJ1-1	.	many	TRBV5-1	CASSLGRANTEAFF	TGCGCCAGCAGCTTGGGACGGGCGAACACTGAAGCTTTCTTT
TRBJ2-5	.	many	TRBV5-5	CASSPFRQETQYF	TGTGCCAGCAGCCCCTTTCGCCAAGAGACCCAGTACTTC
TRBJ2-2	.	.	TRBV7-9	CAQPAIAGELFF	TGTGCCCAGCCAGCAATCGCCGGGGAGCTGTTTTTT
TRBJ2-2	TRBD2	few	TRBV4-2	CASSQGGLANTGELFF	TGTGCCAGCAGCCAGGGGGGACTAGCGAACACCGGGGAGCTGTTTTTT
TRBJ1-5	TRBD1	.	TRBV7-2	CASSFGTGDQPQHF	TGTGCCAGCAGCTTCGGGACAGGGGATCAGCCCCAGCATTTT
TRBJ2-5	TRBD1	.	TRBV7-6	CASSLSWTGLETQYF	TGTGCCAGCAGCTTGAGCTGGACAGGGTTGGAGACCCAGTACTTC
TRBJ2-7	.	.	TRBV6-5	CASSLTGQYEQYF	TGTGCCAGCAGTCTCACAGGGCAGTACGAGCAGTACTTC
TRBJ2-1	TRBD2	many	TRBV11-2	CASSPGGTSYNEQFF	TGTGCCAGCAGCCCGGGGGGTACCTCCTACAATGAGCAGTTCTTC
TRBJ2-3	.	.	TRBV7-3	CASSLSPTAPSTDTQYF	TGTGCCAGCAGCTTGTCCCCGACAGCACCTAGCACAGATACGCAGTATTTT
TRBJ1-4	.	many	TRBV12-3/TRBV12-4	CASSLGWNEKLFF	TGTGCCAGCAGTTTAGGGTGGAATGAAAAACTGTTTTTT
TRBJ2-2	TRBD1	many	TRBV29-1	CSVKLFIGQGAGELFF	TGCAGCGTTAAACTTTTTATAGGACAGGGGGCCGGGGAGCTGTTTTTT
TRBJ2-5	.	many	TRBV4-1	CASSQVGGETQYF	TGCGCCAGCAGCCAAGTGGGCGGAGAGACCCAGTACTTC
TRBJ1-3	.	many	TRBV25-1	CASQGISGNTIYF	TGTGCCAGCCAGGGTATTTCGGGAAACACCATATATTTT
TRBJ2-1	TRBD2	many	TRBV5-1	CASSSGGYNEQFF	TGCGCCAGCAGCTCGGGGGGCTACAATGAGCAGTTCTTC
TRBJ2-1	.	.	TRBV7-9	CASSPQRGVYNEQFF	TGTGCCAGCAGCCCACAGAGGGGGGTTTACAATGAGCAGTTCTTC
TRBJ2-2	TRBD2	many	TRBV6-6	CASSSRLAGATNTGELFF	TGTGCCAGCAGTTCCCGACTAGCGGGGGCCACGAACACCGGGGAGCTGTTTTTT
TRBJ1-1	.	few	TRBV7-9	CASRHGGNTEAFF	TGTGCCAGCAGACACGGGGGGAACACTGAAGCTTTCTTT
TRBJ2-7	.	few	TRBV20-1	CSARERSYEQYF	TGCAGTGCTAGAGAAAGGTCCTACGAGCAGTACTTC
TRBJ1-4	.	.	TRBV12-3/TRBV12-4	CASSFRRDEKLFF	TGTGCCAGCAGTTTTAGACGTGATGAAAAACTGTTTTTT
TRBJ1-2	.	many	TRBV29-1	CSTNPSGAAYGYTF	TGCAGCACAAACCCGTCGGGGGCTGCGTATGGCTACACCTTC
TRBJ2-7	TRBD1	.	TRBV7-9	CASSPLGQGLSYEQYF	TGTGCCAGCAGCCCCCTCGGACAGGGACTCTCCTACGAGCAGTACTTC
TRBJ1-4	TRBD1	few	TRBV20-1	CSASWGQPNEKLFF	TGCAGTGCTAGTTGGGGACAGCCTAATGAAAAACTGTTTTTT
TRBJ2-2	.	many	TRBV20-1	CSAGLPGRNTGELFF	TGCAGTGCTGGCCTGCCGGGACGGAACACCGGGGAGCTGTTTTTT
TRBJ1-1	.	many	TRBV27	CASSLLGDRNSEAFF	TGTGCCAGCAGTTTGTTGGGCGACAGGAACTCTGAAGCTTTCTTT
TRBJ2-3	.	.	TRBV20-1	CSAQTPDTQYF	TGCAGTGCGCAGACCCCAGATACGCAGTATTTT
TRBJ1-3	.	few	TRBV2	CASQGGGNTIYF	TGTGCCAGCCAAGGGGGGGGAAACACCATATATTTT
TRBJ2-5	TRBD2	many	TRBV5-1	CASSLWASGGPAETQYF	TGCGCCAGCAGCTTGTGGGCTAGCGGGGGGCCCGCGGAGACCCAGTACTTC
TRBJ2-7	.	many	TRBV30	CAWSAGFLHYEQYF	TGTGCCTGGAGTGCTGGATTTCTCCACTACGAGCAGTACTTC
TRBJ2-1	TRBD2	few	TRBV5-1	CASSLEPLLAGVLGEQFF	TGCGCCAGCAGCTTGGAGCCGTTGCTAGCGGGGGTTCTCGGTGAGCAGTTCTTC
TRBJ1-6	.	.	TRBV21-1	CASTREGSGSPLHF	TGTGCCAGCACCAGGGAGGGGTCGGGGTCACCCCTCCACTTT
TRBJ2-1	TRBD2	many	TRBV12-3/TRBV12-4	CASRGGLAGVEQFF	TGTGCCAGCAGGGGGGGACTAGCGGGGGTTGAGCAGTTCTTC
TRBJ2-2	TRBD2	.	TRBV15	CATSRADGLENTGELFF	TGTGCCACCAGCAGAGCAGACGGACTAGAGAACACCGGGGAGCTGTTTTTT
TRBJ1-4	.	.	TRBV10-3	CAIRATEGAYPEKLFF	TGTGCCATCAGGGCCACCGAGGGAGCTTATCCTGAAAAACTGTTTTTT
TRBJ2-3	TRBD1	few	TRBV5-4	CASSPGQAPDTQYF	TGTGCCAGCAGCCCCGGACAGGCTCCTGATACGCAGTATTTT
TRBJ2-2	TRBD2	.	TRBV7-3	CASSLRPGLAGGVTGELFF	TGTGCCAGCAGCTTAAGACCGGGACTAGCGGGGGGAGTCACCGGGGAGCTGTTTTTT
TRBJ1-5	.	many	TRBV7-9	CASSLGLGPQHF	TGTGCCAGCAGCTTAGGCCTGGGGCCCCAGCATTTT
TRBJ2-1	TRBD2	few	TRBV14	CASSPLAGTYNEQFF	TGTGCCAGCAGCCCACTAGCGGGGACCTACAATGAGCAGTTCTTC
TRBJ2-3	.	few	TRBV4-1	CASSQGLGTDTQYF	TGCGCCAGCAGCCAAGGACTAGGTACAGATACGCAGTATTTT
TRBJ1-1	.	few	TRBV7-9	CASSLRREAEAFF	TGTGCCAGCAGCTTAAGGAGGGAAGCTGAAGCTTTCTTT
TRBJ2-1	.	few	TRBV6-2/TRBV6-3	CASSSGGGLYGNEQFF	TGTGCCAGCAGTTCTGGTGGGGGTCTGTATGGCAATGAGCAGTTCTTC
TRBJ1-2	.	many	TRBV20-1	CSARTGESYGYTF	TGCAGTGCTAGGACGGGGGAGAGCTATGGCTACACCTTC
TRBJ2-1	TRBD2	many	TRBV5-1	CASRDPLAEAEFF	TGCGCCAGCAGAGATCCTCTAGCGGAGGCGGAGTTCTTC
TRBJ2-4	.	few	TRBV15	CATSRDRAAKNIQYF	TGTGCCACCAGCAGAGACAGGGCGGCCAAAAACATTCAGTACTTC
TRBJ1-4	.	many	TRBV12-3/TRBV12-4	CASTGGTYNEKLFF	TGTGCCAGCACCGGCGGGACCTATAATGAAAAACTGTTTTTT